This TCR beta chain stems from a study of T cell clonality in common variable immunodeficiency (dated by TCRdb to 2014 to 2015). Most of the CVID patients and most of the healthy controls were of Caucasian heritage. Heparinized peripheral whole blood samples of roughly 5 to 8 ml were obtained from each donor. Genomic DNA from adults with common variable immune deficiency (CVID) and from healthy adult controls was the source for sequencing TCRbeta CDR3 repertoires. There were around 22 healthy adult volunteers in the control group (about 12 female and 10 or so male), ranging in age from 23 to 66 years, with a mean age of around 31. Diluted blood was subjected to density centrifugation over Hypaque 1077 or Ficoll-Paque for isolation of peripheral blood mononuclear cells. Unsorted mononuclear cells served as the source of genomic DNA, which was extracted either by Qiagen column purification or by a centrifugation-based method.

For sequencing, equivalent amounts of genomic DNA were input from CVID and control samples. For every sample, a 60 bp segment covering the rearranged TCRbeta CDR3 region was amplified and then sequenced. The immunoSEQ assay, a bias-corrected multiplex PCR combined with high-throughput sequencing, was used to amplify TCRbeta. In the original analysis: Every unique nucleotide sequence counted as a clone and was annotated with V, D and J genes, copy number and frequency. Sequences were labeled productive if in frame, and non-productive if out of frame or containing stop codons. As previously described, Shannon's entropy was used to calculate clonality. The predicted amino acid sequences of productive clones were used to derive the mean CDR3 Kyte-Doolittle hydropathy. Using the R hclust function, scaled V gene usage was clustered hierarchically with Manhattan distance and complete linkage. Sharing of clones by CDR3 amino acid sequence was evaluated through resampling of 12 repertoires per group over 100 rounds. The repertoires were screened for approximately 72 published EBV-specific TCRbeta sequences and around 240 published CMV-specific TCRbeta sequences. A couple of CVID samples that yielded fewer than 10,000 sequences were excluded from the analysis, so 42 CVID repertoires were retained. TCRdb stores this immuneACCESS table with in-frame sequences only. Part of the clones is absent; in the studies checked, under half of the shortfall reflects unresolved V genes, and no reason is known for the rest. V and J calls and clone size come straight from that table; D and trimming were deduced from the DNA. The sample features approximately 34,000 clones, and none is a singleton. The ten largest clones take up around 3.1% of the sample.

This clone occurred many times. What this receptor recognizes is not known. With the read ending 3 residues before the CDR3 end, the germline J gene is used to fill in that end. Beyond this particular receptor, the publication reports: Reportedly, TCRbeta sequences from CVID had fewer deletions and N-nucleotide insertions, and highly modified clones with 13 or more V deletions were absent from CVID. Despite equal DNA input, controls averaged roughly 80,000 unique sequences per sample versus around 30,000 in CVID samples. TCRbeta clonality was higher in CVID subjects than in healthy controls (t-test p = 0.018), and the increase was most characteristic of about a third of subjects. The authors noted that sequencing repertoires of T cell subpopulations would be needed to clarify what caused the increased clonality in CVID. Differences among patients in the CVID cohort limited the correlations between repertoire features and clinical complications. Fewer TCRbeta clones were shared among CVID subjects than among healthy controls (p < 0.0001).

According to the germline V gene, CDR1 reads SGHVS and CDR2 reads FQNEAQ. The CDR3 runs 13 residues from the cysteine to the phenylalanine. The CDR3 was read in part: 30 bases, with the frame set at base 1. What was sequenced was peripheral blood mononuclear cells. This clonotype originated in a person aged 18 to 75 in good health. The chain couples TRBV7-8 to TRBJ2-3; a tentative D call is TRBD2 (6 bases match). The CDR3 region has the sequence CAGGTNPTDTQYF. The DNA read from the CDR3 is TGTGCTGGGGGGACCAATCCCACAGATACG.